The entry below describes one T cell receptor (beta chain). Generated by immunoSEQ multiplex PCR, the TCRdb table keeps only in-frame clones and is missing some. The table shows about 260,000 clones, with approximately 86% occurring only once. The CDR3 sequence is 14 residues long. Germline V lookup: CDR1 SGHRS, CDR2 YFSETQ. J lost 6 bases, V lost 2 bases, and 5 bases had no gene match. These data belong to a study of blood T cell repertoires in COVID-19. Whole-study context: PBMCs, B-cell-depleted T cells, or T cells were the source of the cDNA or gDNA that made up the material.

The clonotype comes from a man aged 35 to 55 with active or convalescent COVID-19. Source material: peripheral blood. The chain couples TRBV5-1 to TRBJ2-3, with 8 nucleotides matching TRBD1. This chain's CDR3 is CASSLGQGSDTQYF. CDR3 nucleotides: TGCGCCAGCAGCTTAGGACAGGGCTCGGATACGCAGTATTTT.